This T cell receptor (beta chain) was identified during a study of cytomegalovirus exposure and HLA in healthy donors. As for the study in general: When 350 to 400 donors were genotyped, about 80% of them were found to fall in the Caucasian-associated ancestry cluster.

V was clipped by 6 bases and J by 1 base, with 9 bases between them. The CDR3 contains 13 residues. CDR1 is MNHEY, CDR2 SMNVEV, per germline (reference sequence). This PCR relied on a set of 60 Vbeta primers and 13 Jbeta primers. TCRdb's copy holds only in-frame clones and misses some; the assay was immunoSEQ multiplex PCR. The table has approximately 180,000 clones, more than 70% seen once. Points on this clone: Antigen unknown.

Study findings and constraints: V segments that were indistinguishable, TRBV6-2 and TRBV6-3 among them, were omitted from analysis. V- and J-gene trimming of TCR beta was linked (in a later analysis) to a missense DCLRE1C variant. Altogether, 160 or so TCR beta chains were recorded as cytomegalovirus-associated.

The clonotype comes from a woman aged 40 to 50 in good health and CMV-seronegative. The specimen sequenced was PBMCs. V usage is TRBV27 and J usage is TRBJ1-1, with D possibly matching TRBD1 (5 bases). CDR3 DNA: TGTGCCAGCAGCCGGGGGAGGAACACTGAAGCTTTCTTT. Translating gives CASSRGRNTEAFF.